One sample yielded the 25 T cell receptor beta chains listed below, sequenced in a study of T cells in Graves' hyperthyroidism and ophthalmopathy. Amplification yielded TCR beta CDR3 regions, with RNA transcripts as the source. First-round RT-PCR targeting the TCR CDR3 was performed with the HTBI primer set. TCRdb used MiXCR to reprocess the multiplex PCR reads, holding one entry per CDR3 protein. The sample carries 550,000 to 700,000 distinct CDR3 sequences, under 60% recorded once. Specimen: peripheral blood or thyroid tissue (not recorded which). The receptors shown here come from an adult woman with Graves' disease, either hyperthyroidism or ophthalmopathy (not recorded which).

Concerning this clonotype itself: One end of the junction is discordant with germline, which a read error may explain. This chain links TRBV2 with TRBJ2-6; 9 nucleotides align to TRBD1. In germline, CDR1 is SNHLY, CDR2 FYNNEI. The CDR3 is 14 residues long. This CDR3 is CASSGGTGFAAEAF. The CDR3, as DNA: TGTGCCAGCAGTGGCGGGACAGGGTTCGCAGCTGAAGCTTTC.

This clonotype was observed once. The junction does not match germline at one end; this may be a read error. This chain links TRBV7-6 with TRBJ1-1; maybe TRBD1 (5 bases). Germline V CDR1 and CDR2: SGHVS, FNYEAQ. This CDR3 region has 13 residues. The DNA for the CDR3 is TGTGCCAGCAGCTTGACAGCAGGGACTGAAGCTCTCTTT. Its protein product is CASSLTAGTEALF.

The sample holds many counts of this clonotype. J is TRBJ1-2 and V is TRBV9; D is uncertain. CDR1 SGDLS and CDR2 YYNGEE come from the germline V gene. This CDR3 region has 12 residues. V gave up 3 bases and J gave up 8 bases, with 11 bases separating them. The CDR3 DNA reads TGTGCCAGCAGCGGGGTCATCGTAGGCTACACCTTC. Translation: CASSGVIVGYTF. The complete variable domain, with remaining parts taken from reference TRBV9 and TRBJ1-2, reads DSGVTQTPKHLITATGQRVTLRCSPRSGDLSVYWYQQSLDQGLQFLIQYYNGEERAKGNILERFSAQQFPDLHSELNLSSLELGDSALYFCASSGVIVGYTFGSGTRLTVV.

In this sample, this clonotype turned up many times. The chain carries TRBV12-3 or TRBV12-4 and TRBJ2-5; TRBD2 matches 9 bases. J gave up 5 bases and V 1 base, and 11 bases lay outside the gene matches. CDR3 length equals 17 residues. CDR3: CASSLGRLAGYGETQYF. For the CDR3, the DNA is TGTGCCAGCAGTTTAGGAAGGCTAGCGGGGTACGGGGAGACCCAGTACTTC.

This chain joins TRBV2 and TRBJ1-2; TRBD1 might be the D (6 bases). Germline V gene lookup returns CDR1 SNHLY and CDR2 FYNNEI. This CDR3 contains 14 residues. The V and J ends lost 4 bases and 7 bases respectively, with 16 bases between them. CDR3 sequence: CASSAWGRVGGYTF. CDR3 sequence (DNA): TGTGCCAGCAGTGCCTGGGGGCGAGTTGGTGGCTACACCTTC. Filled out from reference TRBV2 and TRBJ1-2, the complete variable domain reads EPEVTQTPSHQVTQMGQEVILRCVPISNHLYFYWYRQILGQKVEFLVSFYNNEISEKSEIFDDQFSVERPDGSNFTLKIRSTKLEDSAMYFCASSAWGRVGGYTFGSGTRLTVV.

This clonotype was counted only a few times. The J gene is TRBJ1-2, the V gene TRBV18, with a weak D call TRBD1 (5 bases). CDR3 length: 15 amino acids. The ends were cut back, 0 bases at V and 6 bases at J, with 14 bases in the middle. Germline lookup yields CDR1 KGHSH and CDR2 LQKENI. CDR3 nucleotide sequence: TGTGCCAGCTCACCACCCGGCATTCGGGGGAATGGCTACACCTTC. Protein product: CASSPPGIRGNGYTF.

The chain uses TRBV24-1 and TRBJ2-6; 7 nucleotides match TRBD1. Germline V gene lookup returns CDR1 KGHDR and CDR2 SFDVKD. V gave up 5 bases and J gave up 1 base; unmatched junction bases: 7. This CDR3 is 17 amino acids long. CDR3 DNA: TGTGCCACCAGTGCTGCTCAGACAGGGTCTGGGGCCAACGTCCTGACTTTC. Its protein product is CATSAAQTGSGANVLTF.

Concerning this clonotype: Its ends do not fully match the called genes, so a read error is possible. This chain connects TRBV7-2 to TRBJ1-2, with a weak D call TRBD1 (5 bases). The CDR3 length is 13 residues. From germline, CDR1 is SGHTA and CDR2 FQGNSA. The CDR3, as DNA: TGTGCCAGCAGCTTGAAAGGGGAGAGGGGCTATACCTTC. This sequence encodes CASSLKGERGYTF.

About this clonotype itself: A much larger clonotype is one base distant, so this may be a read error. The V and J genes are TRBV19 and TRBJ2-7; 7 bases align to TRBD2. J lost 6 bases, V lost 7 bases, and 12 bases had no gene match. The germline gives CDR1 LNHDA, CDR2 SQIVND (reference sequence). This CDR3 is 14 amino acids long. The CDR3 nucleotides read TGTGCCAGTACCGGTGCGGGGGTTCCCCGCGAGCAGTACTTC. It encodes CASTGAGVPREQYF. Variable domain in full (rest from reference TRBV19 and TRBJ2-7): DGGITQSPKYLFRKEGQNVTLSCEQNLNHDAMYWYRQDPGQGLRLIYYSQIVNDFQKGDIAEGYSVSREKKESFPLTVTSAQKNPTAFYLCASTGAGVPREQYFGPGTRLTVT.

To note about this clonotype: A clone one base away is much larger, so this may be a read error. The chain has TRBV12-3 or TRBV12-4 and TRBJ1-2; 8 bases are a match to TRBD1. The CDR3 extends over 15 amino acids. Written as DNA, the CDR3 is TGTGCCAGCAGCGCCGGGACAGGAGATAACTATAGCTACACCTTC. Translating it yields CASSAGTGDNYSYTF.

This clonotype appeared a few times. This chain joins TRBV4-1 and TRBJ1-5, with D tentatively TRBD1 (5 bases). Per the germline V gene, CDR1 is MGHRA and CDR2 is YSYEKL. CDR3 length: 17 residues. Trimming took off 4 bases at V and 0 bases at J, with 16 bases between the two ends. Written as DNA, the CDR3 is TGCGCCAGCAGCCCATTCCCCGGGGGGTATAGCAATCAGCCCCAGCATTTT. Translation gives CASSPFPGGYSNQPQHF.

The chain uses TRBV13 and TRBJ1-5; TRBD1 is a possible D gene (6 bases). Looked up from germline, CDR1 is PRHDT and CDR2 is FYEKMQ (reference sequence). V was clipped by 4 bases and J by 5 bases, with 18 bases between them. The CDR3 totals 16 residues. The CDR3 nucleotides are TGTGCCAGCAGCTCGCGGGACACCCTAGAGGATCAGCCCCAGCATTTT. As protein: CASSSRDTLEDQPQHF.

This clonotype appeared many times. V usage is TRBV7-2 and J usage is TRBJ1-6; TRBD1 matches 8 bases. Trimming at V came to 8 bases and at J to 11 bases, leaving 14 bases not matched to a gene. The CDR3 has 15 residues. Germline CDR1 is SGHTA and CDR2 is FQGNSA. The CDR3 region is CASRQLSTGGAPLHF. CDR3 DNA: TGTGCCAGCCGCCAGTTGAGTACAGGGGGTGCACCCCTCCACTTT.

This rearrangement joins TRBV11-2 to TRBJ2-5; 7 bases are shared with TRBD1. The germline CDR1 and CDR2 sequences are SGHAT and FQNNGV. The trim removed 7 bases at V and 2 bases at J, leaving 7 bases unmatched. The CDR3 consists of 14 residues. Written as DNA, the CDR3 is TGTGCCAGCAAGTACAGGGGCGGTCAAGAGACCCAGTACTTC. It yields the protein CASKYRGGQETQYF.

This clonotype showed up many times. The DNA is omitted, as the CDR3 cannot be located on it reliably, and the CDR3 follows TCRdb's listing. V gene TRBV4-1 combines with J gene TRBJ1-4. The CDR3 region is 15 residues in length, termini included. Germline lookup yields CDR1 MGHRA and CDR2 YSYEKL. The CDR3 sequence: CASSQIGQLMKNCFF.

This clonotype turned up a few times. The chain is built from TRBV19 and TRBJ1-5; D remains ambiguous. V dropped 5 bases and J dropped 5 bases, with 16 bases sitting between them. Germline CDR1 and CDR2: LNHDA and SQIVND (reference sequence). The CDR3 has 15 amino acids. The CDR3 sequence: CASSRKVGGYQPQHF. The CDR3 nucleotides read TGTGCCAGTAGTCGAAAGGTGGGAGGATATCAGCCCCAGCATTTT.

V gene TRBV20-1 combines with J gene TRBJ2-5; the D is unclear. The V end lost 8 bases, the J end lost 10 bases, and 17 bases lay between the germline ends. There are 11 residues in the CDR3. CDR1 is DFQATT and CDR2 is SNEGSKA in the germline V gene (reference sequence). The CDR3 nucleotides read TGCAGTTCCACCGCTCGGACCCTCCAGTACTTC. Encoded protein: CSSTARTLQYF.

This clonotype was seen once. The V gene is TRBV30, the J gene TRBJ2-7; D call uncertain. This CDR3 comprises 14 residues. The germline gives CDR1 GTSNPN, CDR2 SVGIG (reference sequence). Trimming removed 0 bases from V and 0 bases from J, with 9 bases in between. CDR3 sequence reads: CAWSVKAISYEQYF. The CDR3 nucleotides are TGTGCCTGGAGTGTTAAGGCGATCTCCTACGAGCAGTACTTC.

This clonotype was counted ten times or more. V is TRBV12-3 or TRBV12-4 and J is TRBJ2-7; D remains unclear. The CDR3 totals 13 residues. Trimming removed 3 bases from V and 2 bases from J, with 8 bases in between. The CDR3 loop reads CASSFSPTYEQYF. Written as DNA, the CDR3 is TGTGCCAGCAGTTTCTCTCCGACCTACGAGCAGTACTTC.

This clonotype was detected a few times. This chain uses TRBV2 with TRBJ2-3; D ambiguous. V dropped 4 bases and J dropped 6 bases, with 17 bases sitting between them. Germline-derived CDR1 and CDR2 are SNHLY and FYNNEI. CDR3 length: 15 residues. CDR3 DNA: TGTGCCAGCAGTGGGGCCCCCCTCGAGGAGGATACGCAGTATTTT. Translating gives CASSGAPLEEDTQYF.

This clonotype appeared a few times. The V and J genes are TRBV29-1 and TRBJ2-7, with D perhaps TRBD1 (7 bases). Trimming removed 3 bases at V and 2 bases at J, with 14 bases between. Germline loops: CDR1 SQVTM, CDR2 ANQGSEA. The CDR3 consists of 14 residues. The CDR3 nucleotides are TGCAGCGTTGATGGGGCAGGGGGGACCTACGAGCAGTACTTC. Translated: CSVDGAGGTYEQYF.

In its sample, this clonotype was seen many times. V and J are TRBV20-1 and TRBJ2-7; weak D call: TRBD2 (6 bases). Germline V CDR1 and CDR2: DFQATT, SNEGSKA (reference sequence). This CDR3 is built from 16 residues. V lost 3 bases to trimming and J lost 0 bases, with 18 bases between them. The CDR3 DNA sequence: TGCAGTGCTAGTAACCCCCGTGACGGGAGCTCCTACGAGCAGTACTTC. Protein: CSASNPRDGSSYEQYF.

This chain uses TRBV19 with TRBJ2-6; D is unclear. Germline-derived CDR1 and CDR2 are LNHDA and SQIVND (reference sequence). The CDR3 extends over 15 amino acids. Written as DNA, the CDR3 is TGTGCTAGAGTCTCGGGCAACTCTGGGGCCAACGTCCTGACTTTC. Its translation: CARVSGNSGANVLTF.

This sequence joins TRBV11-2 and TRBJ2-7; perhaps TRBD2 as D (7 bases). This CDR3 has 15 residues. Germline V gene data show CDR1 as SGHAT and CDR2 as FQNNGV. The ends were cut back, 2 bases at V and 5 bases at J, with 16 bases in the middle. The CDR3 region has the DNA TGTGCCAGCAGCTTATCTGGGGGGGCTGGGAACGAGCAGTACTTC. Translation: CASSLSGGAGNEQYF.

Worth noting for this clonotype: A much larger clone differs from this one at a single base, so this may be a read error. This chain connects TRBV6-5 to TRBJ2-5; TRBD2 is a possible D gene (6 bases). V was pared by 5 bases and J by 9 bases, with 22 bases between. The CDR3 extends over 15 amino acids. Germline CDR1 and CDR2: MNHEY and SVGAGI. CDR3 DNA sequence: TGTGCCAGCAGTCCCGAGACGGGAGCACAGGAGGCCCAGTACTTC. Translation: CASSPETGAQEAQYF.